This entry describes one T cell receptor (beta chain). The sample belongs to a study of blood T cell repertoires in COVID-19. Study-level information: Material from acute and convalescent COVID-19 was sourced from the United States, Italy and Spain.

The V segment lost 7 bases and the J segment 6 bases; nucleotides outside the gene matches: 14. Germline-derived CDR1 and CDR2 are SEHNR and FQNEAQ (reference sequence). The CDR3 has 15 residues. As handled by the study authors: Reference gene primer amplification gave estimated nucleated cell counts. Here immunoSEQ multiplex PCR was the method, and the copy in TCRdb shows in-frame clones only, minus some. V and J calls and clone size are copied from that table; D and trimming were computed from the DNA. Of about 180,000 clones listed, 80% to 90% are singletons. Enrolment of Seattle patients took place during active infection, and they were followed longitudinally.

The TCR was taken from a woman in her 70s with COVID-19, enrolled during active disease. This chain connects TRBV7-9 to TRBJ2-7, with 8 bases matching TRBD1. The sample was peripheral blood. This CDR3 reads CASTGTGESTSEQYF. CDR3 DNA: TGTGCCAGCACCGGGACAGGAGAATCTACGTCCGAGCAGTACTTC.